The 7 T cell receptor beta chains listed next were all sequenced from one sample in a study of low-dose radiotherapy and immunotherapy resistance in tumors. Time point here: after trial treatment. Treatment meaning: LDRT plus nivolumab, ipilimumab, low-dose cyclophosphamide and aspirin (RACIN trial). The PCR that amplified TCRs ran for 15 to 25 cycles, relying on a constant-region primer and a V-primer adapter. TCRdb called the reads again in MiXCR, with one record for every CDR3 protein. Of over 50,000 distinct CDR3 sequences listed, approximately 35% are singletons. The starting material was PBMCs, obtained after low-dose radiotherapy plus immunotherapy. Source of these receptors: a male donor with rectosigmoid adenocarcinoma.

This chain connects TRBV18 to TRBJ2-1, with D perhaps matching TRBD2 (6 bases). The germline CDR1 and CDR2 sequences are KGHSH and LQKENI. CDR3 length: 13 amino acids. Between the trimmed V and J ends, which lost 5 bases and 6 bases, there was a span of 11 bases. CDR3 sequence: CASSAMEGNEQFF. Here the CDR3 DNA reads TGTGCCAGCTCAGCCATGGAGGGCAATGAGCAGTTCTTC.

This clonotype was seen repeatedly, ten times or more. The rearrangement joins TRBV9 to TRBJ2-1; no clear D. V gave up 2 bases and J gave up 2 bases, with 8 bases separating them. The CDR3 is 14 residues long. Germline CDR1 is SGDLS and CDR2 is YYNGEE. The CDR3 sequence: CASSVVRTYNEQFF. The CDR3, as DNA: TGTGCCAGCAGCGTCGTGCGTACCTACAATGAGCAGTTCTTC.

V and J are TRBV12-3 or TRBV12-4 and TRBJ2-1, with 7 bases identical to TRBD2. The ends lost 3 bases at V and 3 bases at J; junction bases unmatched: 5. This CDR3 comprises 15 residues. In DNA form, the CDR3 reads TGTGCCAGCAGTTTGGTCGGGGGGAACTACAATGAGCAGTTCTTC. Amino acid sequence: CASSLVGGNYNEQFF.

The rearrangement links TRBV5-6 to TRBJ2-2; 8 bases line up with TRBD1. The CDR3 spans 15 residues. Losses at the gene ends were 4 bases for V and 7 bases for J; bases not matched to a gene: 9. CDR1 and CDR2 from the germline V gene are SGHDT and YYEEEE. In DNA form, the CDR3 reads TGTGCCAGCAGCCAGGGGGCGAAGTTGGGCGGGGAGCTGTTTTTT. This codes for CASSQGAKLGGELFF.

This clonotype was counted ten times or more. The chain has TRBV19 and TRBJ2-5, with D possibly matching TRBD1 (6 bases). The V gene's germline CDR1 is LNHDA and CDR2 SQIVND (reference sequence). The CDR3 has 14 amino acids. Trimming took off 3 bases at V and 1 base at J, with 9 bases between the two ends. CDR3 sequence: CASSIGTPQETQYF. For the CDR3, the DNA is TGTGCCAGTAGTATCGGGACACCCCAAGAGACCCAGTACTTC. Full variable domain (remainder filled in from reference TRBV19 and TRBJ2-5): DGGITQSPKYLFRKEGQNVTLSCEQNLNHDAMYWYRQDPGQGLRLIYYSQIVNDFQKGDIAEGYSVSREKKESFPLTVTSAQKNPTAFYLCASSIGTPQETQYFGPGTRLLVL.

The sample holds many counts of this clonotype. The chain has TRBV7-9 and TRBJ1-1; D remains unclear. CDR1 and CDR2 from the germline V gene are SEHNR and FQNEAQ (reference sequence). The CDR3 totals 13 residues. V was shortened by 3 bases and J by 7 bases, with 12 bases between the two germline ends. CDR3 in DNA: TGTGCCAGCAGCTTGATGACGGCACGTGAAGCTTTCTTT. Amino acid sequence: CASSLMTAREAFF.

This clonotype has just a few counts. The CDR3 region is CASSDSGSNEQFF. CDR3 coding DNA: TGTGCCAGCAGCGATTCCGGCAGCAATGAGCAGTTCTTC. The V call is TRBV7-9, the J call TRBJ2-1; no clear D gene. This CDR3 region has 13 residues. Germline lookup yields CDR1 SEHNR and CDR2 FQNEAQ (reference sequence). The V gene lost 5 bases and the J gene lost 6 bases, with 11 bases spanning the gap.